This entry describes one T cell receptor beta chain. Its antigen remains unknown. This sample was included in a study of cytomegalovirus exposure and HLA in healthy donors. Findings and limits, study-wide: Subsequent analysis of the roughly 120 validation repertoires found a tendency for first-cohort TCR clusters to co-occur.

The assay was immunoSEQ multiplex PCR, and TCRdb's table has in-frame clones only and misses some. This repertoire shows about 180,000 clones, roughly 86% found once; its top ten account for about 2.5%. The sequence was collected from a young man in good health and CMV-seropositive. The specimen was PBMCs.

CDR3: CASSLAVRGRWETQYF. CDR3 nucleotide sequence: TGTGCCAGCAGCTTGGCCGTGAGGGGGCGGTGGGAGACCCAGTACTTC. The chain links TRBV5-6 to TRBJ2-5; 7 bases line up with TRBD1. Unmatched junction bases numbered 10, after V lost 0 bases and J lost 5 bases. This CDR3 spans 16 amino acids. Germline loops: CDR1 SGHDT, CDR2 YYEEEE.